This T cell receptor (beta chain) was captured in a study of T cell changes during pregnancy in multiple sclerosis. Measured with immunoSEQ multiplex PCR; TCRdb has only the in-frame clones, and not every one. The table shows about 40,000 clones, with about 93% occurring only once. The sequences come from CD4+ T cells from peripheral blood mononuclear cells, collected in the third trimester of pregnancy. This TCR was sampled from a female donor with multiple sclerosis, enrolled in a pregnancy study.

The DNA of the CDR3 is TGCGCCAGCAGCCCCTGGACAGGGGAGAACACTGAAGCTTTCTTT. Residues: CASSPWTGENTEAFF. The chain employs TRBV5-1 and TRBJ1-1; TRBD1 agrees at 9 bases. The V and J ends lost 4 bases and 1 base, in that order; junction bases with no gene match: 5. The CDR3 is 15 residues long. CDR1 and CDR2 from the germline V gene are SGHRS and YFSETQ.